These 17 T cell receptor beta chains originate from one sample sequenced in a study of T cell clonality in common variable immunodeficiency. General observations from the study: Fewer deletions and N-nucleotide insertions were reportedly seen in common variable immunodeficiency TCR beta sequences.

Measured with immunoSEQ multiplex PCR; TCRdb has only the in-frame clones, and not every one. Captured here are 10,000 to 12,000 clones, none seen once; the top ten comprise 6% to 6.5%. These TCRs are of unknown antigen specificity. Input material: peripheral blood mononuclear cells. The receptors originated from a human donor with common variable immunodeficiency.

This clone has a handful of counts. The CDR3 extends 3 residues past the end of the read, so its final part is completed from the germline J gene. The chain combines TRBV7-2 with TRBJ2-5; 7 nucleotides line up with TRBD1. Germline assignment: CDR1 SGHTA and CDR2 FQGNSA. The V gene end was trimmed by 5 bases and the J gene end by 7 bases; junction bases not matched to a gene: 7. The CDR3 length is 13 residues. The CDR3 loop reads CASSPGQVGTQYF. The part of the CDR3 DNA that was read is TGTGCCAGCAGCCCCGGACAGGTGGGGACC.

This chain's CDR3 is CASDVGQGPDTQYF. CDR3 bases read: TGTGCCAGCGATGTGGGACAGGGACCAGATACG. The chain is built from TRBV6-2 or TRBV6-3 and TRBJ2-3, with 9 bases aligning to TRBD1. The CDR3 extends 3 residues past the end of the read, so its final part is completed from the germline J gene. Trimming at V came to 8 bases and at J to 4 bases, leaving 7 bases not matched to a gene. This CDR3 is built from 14 residues. CDR1 and CDR2 (germline): MNHEY, SVGEGT.

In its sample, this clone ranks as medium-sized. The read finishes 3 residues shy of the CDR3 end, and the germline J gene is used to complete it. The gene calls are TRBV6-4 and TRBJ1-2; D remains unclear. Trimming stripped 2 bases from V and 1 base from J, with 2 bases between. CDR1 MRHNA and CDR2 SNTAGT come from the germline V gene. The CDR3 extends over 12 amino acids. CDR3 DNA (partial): TGTGCCAGCAGTGACCATAACTATGGC. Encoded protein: CASSDHNYG. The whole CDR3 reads CASSDHNYGYTF.

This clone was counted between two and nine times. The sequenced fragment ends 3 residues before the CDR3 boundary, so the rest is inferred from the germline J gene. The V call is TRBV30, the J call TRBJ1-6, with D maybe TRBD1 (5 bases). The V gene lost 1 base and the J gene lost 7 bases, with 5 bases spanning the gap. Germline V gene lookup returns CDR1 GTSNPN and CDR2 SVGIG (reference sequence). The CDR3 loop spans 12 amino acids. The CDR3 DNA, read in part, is TGTGCCTGGAGTGGACAGAATTCACCC. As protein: CAWSGQNSP. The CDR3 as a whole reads CAWSGQNSPLHF.

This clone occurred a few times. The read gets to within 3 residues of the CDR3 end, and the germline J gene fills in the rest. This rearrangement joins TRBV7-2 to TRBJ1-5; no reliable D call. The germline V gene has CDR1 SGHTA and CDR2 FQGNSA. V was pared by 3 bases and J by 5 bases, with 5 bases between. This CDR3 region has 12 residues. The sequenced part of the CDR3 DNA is TGTGCCAGCAGCTTTATCGATCAGCCC. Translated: CASSFIDQP. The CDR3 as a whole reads CASSFIDQPQHF. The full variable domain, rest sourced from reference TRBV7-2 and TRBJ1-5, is GAGVSQSPSNKVTEKGKDVELRCDPISGHTALYWYRQSLGQGLEFLIYFQGNSAPDKSGLPSDRFSAERTGGSVSTLTIQRTQQEDSAVYLCASSFIDQPQHFGDGTRLSIL.

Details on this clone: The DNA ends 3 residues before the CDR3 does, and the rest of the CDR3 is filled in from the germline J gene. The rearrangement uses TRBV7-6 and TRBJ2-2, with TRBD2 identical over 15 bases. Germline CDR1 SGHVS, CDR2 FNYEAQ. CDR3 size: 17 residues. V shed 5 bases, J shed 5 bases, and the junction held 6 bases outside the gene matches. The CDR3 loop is CASSKGLAGGWTGELFF. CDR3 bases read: TGTGCCAGCAGCAAAGGACTAGCGGGAGGGTGGACCGGGGAG.

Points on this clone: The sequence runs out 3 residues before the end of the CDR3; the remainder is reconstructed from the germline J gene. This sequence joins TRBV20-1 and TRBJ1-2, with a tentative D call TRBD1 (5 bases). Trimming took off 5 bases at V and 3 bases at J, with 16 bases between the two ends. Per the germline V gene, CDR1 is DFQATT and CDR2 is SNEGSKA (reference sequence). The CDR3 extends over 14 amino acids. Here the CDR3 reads CSAHEGLADYGYTF. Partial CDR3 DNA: TGCAGTGCTCACGAGGGGTTGGCTGACTATGGC.

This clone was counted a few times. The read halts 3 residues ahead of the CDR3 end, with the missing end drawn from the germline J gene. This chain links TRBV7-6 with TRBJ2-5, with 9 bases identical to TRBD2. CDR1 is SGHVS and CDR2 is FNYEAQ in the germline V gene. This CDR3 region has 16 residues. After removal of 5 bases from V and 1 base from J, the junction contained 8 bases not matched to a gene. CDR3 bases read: TGTGCCAGCAGCCCGCGGACTAGCGCTAGCCAAGAGACC. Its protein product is CASSPRTSASQET. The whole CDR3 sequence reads CASSPRTSASQETQYF.

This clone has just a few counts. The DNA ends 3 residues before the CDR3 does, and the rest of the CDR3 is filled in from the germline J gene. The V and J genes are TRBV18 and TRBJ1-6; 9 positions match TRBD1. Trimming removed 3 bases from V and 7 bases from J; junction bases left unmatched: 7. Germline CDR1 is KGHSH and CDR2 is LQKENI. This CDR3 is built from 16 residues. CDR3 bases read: TGTGCCAGCTCACCGCGGACAGGGGAGAAGAATTCACCC. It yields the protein CASSPRTGEKNSP. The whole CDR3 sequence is CASSPRTGEKNSPLHF.

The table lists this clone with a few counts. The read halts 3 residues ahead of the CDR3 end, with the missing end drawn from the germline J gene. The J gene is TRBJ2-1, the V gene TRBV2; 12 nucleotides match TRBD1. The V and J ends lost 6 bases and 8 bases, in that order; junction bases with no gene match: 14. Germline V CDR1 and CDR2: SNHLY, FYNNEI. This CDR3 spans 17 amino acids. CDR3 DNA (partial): TGTGCCAGCAGGGCGGGACAGGGGGCGAATCTTATCTATGAG. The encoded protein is CASRAGQGANLIYE. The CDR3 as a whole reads CASRAGQGANLIYEQFF. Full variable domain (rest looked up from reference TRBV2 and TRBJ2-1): EPEVTQTPSHQVTQMGQEVILRCVPISNHLYFYWYRQILGQKVEFLVSFYNNEISEKSEIFDDQFSVERPDGSNFTLKIRSTKLEDSAMYFCASRAGQGANLIYEQFFGPGTRLTVL.

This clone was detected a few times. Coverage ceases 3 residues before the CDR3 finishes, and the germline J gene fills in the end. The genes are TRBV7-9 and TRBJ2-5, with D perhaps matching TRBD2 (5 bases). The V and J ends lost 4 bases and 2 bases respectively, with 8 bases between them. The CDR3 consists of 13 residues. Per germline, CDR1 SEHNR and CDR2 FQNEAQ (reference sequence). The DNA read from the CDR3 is TGTGCCAGCAGCTCGAGCGGACAAGAGACC. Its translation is CASSSSGQET. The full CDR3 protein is CASSSSGQETQYF.

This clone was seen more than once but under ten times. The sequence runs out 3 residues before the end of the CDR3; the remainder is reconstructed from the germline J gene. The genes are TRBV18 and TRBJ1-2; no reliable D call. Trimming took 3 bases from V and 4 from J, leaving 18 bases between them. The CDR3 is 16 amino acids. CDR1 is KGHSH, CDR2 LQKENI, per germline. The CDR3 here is CASSPGSTPESYGYTF. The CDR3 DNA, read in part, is TGTGCCAGCTCACCGGGCAGCACCCCTGAATCCTATGGC.

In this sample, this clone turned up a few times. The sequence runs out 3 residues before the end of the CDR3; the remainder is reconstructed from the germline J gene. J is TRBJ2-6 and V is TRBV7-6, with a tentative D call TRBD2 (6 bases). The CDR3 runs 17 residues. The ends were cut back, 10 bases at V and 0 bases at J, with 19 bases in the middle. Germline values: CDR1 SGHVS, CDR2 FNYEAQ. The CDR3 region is CAKLPGLPISGANVLTF. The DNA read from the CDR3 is TGTGCCAAACTACCGGGACTGCCGATCTCTGGGGCCAACGTC.

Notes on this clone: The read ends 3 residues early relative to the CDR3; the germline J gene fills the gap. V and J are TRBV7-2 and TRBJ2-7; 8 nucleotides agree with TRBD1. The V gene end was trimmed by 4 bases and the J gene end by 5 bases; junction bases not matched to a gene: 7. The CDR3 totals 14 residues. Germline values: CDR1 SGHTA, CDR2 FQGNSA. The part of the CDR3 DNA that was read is TGTGCCAGCAGCTCCCGGGACAGGACAGACGAG. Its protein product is CASSSRDRTDE. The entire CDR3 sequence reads CASSSRDRTDEQYF.

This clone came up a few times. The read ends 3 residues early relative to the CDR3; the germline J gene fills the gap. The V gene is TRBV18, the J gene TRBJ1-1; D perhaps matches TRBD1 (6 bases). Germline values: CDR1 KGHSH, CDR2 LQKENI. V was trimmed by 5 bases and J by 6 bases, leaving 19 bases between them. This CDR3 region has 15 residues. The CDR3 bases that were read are TGTGCCAGCTCAGCCCAGGACAGACTAAAACCTGAA. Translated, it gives CASSAQDRLKPE. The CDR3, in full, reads CASSAQDRLKPEAFF.

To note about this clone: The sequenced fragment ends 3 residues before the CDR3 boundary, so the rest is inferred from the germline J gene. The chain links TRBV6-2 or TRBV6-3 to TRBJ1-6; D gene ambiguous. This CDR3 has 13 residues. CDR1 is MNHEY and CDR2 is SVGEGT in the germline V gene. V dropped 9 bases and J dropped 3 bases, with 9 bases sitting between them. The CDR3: CASTAVYNSPLHF. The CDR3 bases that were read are TGTGCCAGTACAGCCGTCTATAATTCACCC.

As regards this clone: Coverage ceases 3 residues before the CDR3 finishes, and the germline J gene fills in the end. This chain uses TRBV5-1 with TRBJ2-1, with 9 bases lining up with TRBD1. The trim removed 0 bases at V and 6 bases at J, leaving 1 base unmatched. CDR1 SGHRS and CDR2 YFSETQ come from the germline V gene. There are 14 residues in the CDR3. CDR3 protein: CASSLEDRGNEQFF. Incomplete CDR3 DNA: TGCGCCAGCAGCTTGGAGGACAGGGGCAATGAG.